These 17 T cell receptor beta chains originate from one sample sequenced in a study of cytomegalovirus exposure and HLA in healthy donors. The primer mix had 60 Vbeta and 13 Jbeta primers. Repertoires were generated with immunoSEQ multiplex PCR, while TCRdb's copy carries only in-frame clones and drops some. The table has about 200,000 clones, approximately 82% seen once. The sample taken for sequencing was PBMCs. The receptors were sampled from a male donor in good health and CMV-seronegative.

The chain couples TRBV21-1 to TRBJ1-1; the table's D call, TRBD1, has no DNA check behind it. TRBV21-1 is tagged as a pseudogene. The CDR3 sequence is 18 residues long. CDR3 sequence reads: CASSKSKSIGRPGTEAFF. The CDR3 nucleotides are TGTGCCAGCAGCAAAAGTAAAAGTATCGGCAGGCCTGGCACTGAAGCTTTCTTT.

This clone was detected only once. The chain recombines TRBV5-1 with TRBJ1-2; TRBD1 matches 8 bases. V lost 0 bases and J lost 4; bases outside the gene matches: 8. This CDR3 comprises 16 residues. Germline V CDR1 and CDR2: SGHRS, YFSETQ. In DNA, the CDR3 is TGCGCCAGCAGCTTGGGGGCCGGACAGGGAAGCTATGGCTACACCTTC. This encodes CASSLGAGQGSYGYTF.

V gene TRBV2 combines with J gene TRBJ2-7; TRBD1 agrees at 8 bases. Germline CDR1 is SNHLY and CDR2 is FYNNEI. The CDR3 is 14 amino acids. With 6 bases clipped from V and 0 bases from J, the junction kept 4 bases outside the gene matches. The CDR3 spells CASRRDRPSYEQYF. DNA for the CDR3: TGTGCCAGCAGGCGGGACAGGCCCTCCTACGAGCAGTACTTC.

This clone was seen a handful of times. This chain links TRBV18 with TRBJ2-1, with 14 bases lining up with TRBD2. The CDR3 loop spans 18 amino acids. Germline V gene lookup returns CDR1 KGHSH and CDR2 LQKENI. The J segment lost 2 bases and the V segment lost 3 bases, leaving 6 bases of the junction unmatched. The CDR3 reads CASSPAMGLAGAYNEQFF. CDR3 nucleotide sequence: TGTGCCAGCTCACCTGCAATGGGACTAGCGGGGGCCTACAATGAGCAGTTCTTC.

This sequence joins TRBV6-6 and TRBJ1-5; tentatively, D is TRBD1 (6 bases). This CDR3 spans 15 amino acids. The V end lost 0 bases, the J end lost 5 bases, and 11 bases lay between the germline ends. The V gene's germline CDR1 is MNHNY and CDR2 SVGAGI (reference sequence). This chain's CDR3 is CASSYSAGADQPQHF. CDR3 sequence (DNA): TGTGCCAGCAGTTACTCGGCAGGGGCCGATCAGCCCCAGCATTTT.

The chain combines TRBV18 with TRBJ2-7, with 10 bases fitting TRBD1. Germline CDR1 and CDR2: KGHSH and LQKENI. This CDR3 is built from 15 residues. V lost 3 bases to trimming and J lost 5 bases; unmatched junction nucleotides: 7. This CDR3 is CASSPRTGGYDEQYF. In DNA, the CDR3 is TGTGCCAGCTCACCTAGGACAGGGGGTTACGACGAGCAGTACTTC.

The chain employs TRBV29-1 and TRBJ2-1, with D unclear. Looked up from germline, CDR1 is SQVTM and CDR2 is ANQGSEA. The CDR3 has 12 amino acids. The V and J ends lost 7 bases and 2 bases respectively, with 9 bases between them. The CDR3 spells CSGAETYNEQFF. As DNA, the CDR3 is TGCAGCGGAGCTGAAACCTACAATGAGCAGTTCTTC.

This chain joins TRBV7-3 and TRBJ1-6; 8 nucleotides agree with TRBD1. V dropped 7 bases and J dropped 0; count of bases not matched to a gene: 8. CDR1 is SGHTA, CDR2 FQGTGA, per germline. This CDR3 region has 17 residues. The CDR3 loop is CASTQGATDSYNSPLHF. CDR3 sequence (DNA): TGTGCCAGCACCCAGGGGGCAACAGACTCCTATAATTCACCCCTCCACTTT.

The chain links TRBV4-1 to TRBJ2-5, with D unresolved. This CDR3 contains 16 residues. V was shortened by 1 base and J by 2 bases, with 14 bases between the two germline ends. Germline values: CDR1 MGHRA, CDR2 YSYEKL. The CDR3 here is CASSQAPGATQETQYF. The CDR3 coding sequence is TGCGCCAGCAGCCAAGCCCCGGGTGCGACTCAAGAGACCCAGTACTTC.

J is TRBJ2-7 and V is TRBV28, with TRBD1 matching over 12 bases. CDR1 is MDHEN and CDR2 is SYDVKM in the germline V gene. Trimming at V came to 3 bases and at J to 5 bases, leaving 11 bases not matched to a gene. This CDR3 is built from 17 residues. The CDR3 here is CASSFGTGGATLDEQYF. As DNA, the CDR3 is TGTGCCAGCAGTTTTGGGACAGGGGGCGCCACCTTGGACGAGCAGTACTTC.

The CDR3 loop is CASGLQQGAGTGELFF. CDR3 nucleotide sequence: TGTGCTAGTGGTTTGCAACAGGGGGCAGGCACCGGGGAGCTGTTTTTT. The chain links TRBV12-5 to TRBJ2-2; TRBD1 aligns across 9 bases. V trimming: 2 bases; J trimming: 4 bases; junction bases outside the gene matches: 5. Germline-derived CDR1 and CDR2 are LGHNT and FRNRAP. This CDR3 has 16 amino acids.

The V gene is TRBV2, the J gene TRBJ2-7, with 8 bases matching TRBD2. With 4 bases clipped from V and 5 bases from J, the junction kept 4 bases outside the gene matches. Germline lookup yields CDR1 SNHLY and CDR2 FYNNEI. The CDR3 runs 13 residues. This chain's CDR3 is CASSVERGHEQYF. The CDR3, as DNA: TGTGCCAGCAGTGTAGAGCGGGGGCACGAGCAGTACTTC.

Written as DNA, the CDR3 is TGTGCCAGCAGCTCACGAGCGGGAGGCCTTCAAGAGACCCAGTACTTC. It translates to CASSSRAGGLQETQYF. This chain joins TRBV5-4 and TRBJ2-5; 9 bases map to TRBD2. There are 16 residues in the CDR3. Germline CDR1 and CDR2: SGHNT and YYREEE (reference sequence). The ends lost 3 bases at V and 2 bases at J; junction bases unmatched: 8.

This clone is a singleton in its sample. The rearrangement joins TRBV27 to TRBJ2-7, with unresolved D. V lost 4 bases and J lost 1, with 8 bases in between. The CDR3 sequence is 13 residues long. The germline V gene has CDR1 MNHEY and CDR2 SMNVEV (reference sequence). The CDR3 bases are TGTGCCAGCAGTTGGGCCCAATCCTACGAGCAGTACTTC. It translates to CASSWAQSYEQYF.

This clone was detected only once. A junction boundary mismatches the germline segment, possibly from a read error. The CDR3 is CSSSPRGGAGNTIYF. The CDR3 DNA follows: TGTTCCAGCAGCCCGAGAGGTGGGGCCGGAAACACCATATATTTT. This chain uses TRBV7-9 with TRBJ1-3, with a weak D call TRBD1 (5 bases). The CDR3 totals 15 residues. Germline V gene lookup returns CDR1 SEHNR and CDR2 FQNEAQ (reference sequence).

The chain couples TRBV19 to TRBJ1-5; 7 nucleotides line up with TRBD1. Germline values: CDR1 LNHDA, CDR2 SQIVND (reference sequence). After removal of 5 bases from V and 6 bases from J, the junction contained 7 bases not matched to a gene. The CDR3 runs 14 residues. The CDR3 reads CASSLLDRAQPQHF. DNA of the CDR3: TGTGCCAGTAGTCTACTAGACAGGGCTCAGCCCCAGCATTTT.

The CDR3 protein is CASSLDSPAEQFF. The DNA of the CDR3 is TGTGCCAGCAGCTTAGATAGCCCCGCTGAGCAGTTCTTC. The chain is built from TRBV7-7 and TRBJ2-1; no clear D gene. Germline CDR1 reads SSHAT; CDR2 reads FNYEAQ (reference sequence). The V end lost 1 base, the J end lost 9 bases, and 10 bases lay between the germline ends. The CDR3 runs 13 residues.